This note documents a single T cell receptor (beta chain) sequence. No antigen is known for it. V lost 5 bases and J lost 7; bases outside the gene matches: 17. CDR1 and CDR2 from the germline V gene are LGHNT and FRNRAP. The CDR3 contains 17 residues. This sample was taken from a study of cytomegalovirus exposure and HLA in healthy donors. The primer mix had 60 Vbeta and 13 Jbeta primers. Some clones are missing from TCRdb's copy, which holds only in-frame ones; the method was immunoSEQ multiplex PCR. The sample has a few hundred thousand clones, roughly two thirds seen once. Study-wide points: TCR beta chains numbering more than 150 were designated cytomegalovirus-associated. As a later analysis revealed, the rate of TCR association differed by HLA locus, with DRB1 most and HLA-C fewest. A later analysis showed that HLA-associated TCR beta chains had undergone more clonal expansion than equally common others.

The V call is TRBV12-5, the J call TRBJ2-1; TRBD2 matches 7 bases. Input material: PBMCs. The receptor comes from a female donor in good health and CMV-seronegative. The CDR3 loop is CASGPPFEREFRNEQFF. DNA for the CDR3: TGTGCTAGTGGTCCCCCGTTTGAGCGGGAATTTAGGAATGAGCAGTTCTTC.